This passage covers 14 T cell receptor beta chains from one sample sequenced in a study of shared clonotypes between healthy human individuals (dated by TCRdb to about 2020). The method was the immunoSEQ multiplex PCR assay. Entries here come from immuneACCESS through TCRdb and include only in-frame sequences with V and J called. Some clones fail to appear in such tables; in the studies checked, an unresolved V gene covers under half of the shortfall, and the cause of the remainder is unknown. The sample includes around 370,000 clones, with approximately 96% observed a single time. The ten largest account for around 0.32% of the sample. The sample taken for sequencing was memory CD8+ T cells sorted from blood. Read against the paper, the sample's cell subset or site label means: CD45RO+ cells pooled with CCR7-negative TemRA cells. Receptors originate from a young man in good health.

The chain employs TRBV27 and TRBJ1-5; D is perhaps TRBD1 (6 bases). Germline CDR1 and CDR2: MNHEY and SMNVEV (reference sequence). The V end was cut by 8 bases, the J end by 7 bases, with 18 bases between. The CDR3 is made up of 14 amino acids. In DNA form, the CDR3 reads TGTGCCAGCGGGAACACAGGGACCCACCAGCCCCAGCATTTT. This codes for CASGNTGTHQPQHF.

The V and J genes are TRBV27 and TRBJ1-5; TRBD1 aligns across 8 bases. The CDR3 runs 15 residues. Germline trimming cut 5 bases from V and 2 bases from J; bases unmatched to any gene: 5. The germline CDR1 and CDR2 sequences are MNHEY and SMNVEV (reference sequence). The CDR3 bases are TGTGCCAGCAGTCCAGGGGGCAGGCGCAATCAGCCCCAGCATTTT. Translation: CASSPGGRRNQPQHF.

DNA of the CDR3: TGTGCCAGCACCGGGGAGCTGTTTTTT. It specifies CASTGELFF. The rearrangement links TRBV6-1 to TRBJ2-2; D is unclear. The germline gives CDR1 MNHNS, CDR2 SASEGT. CDR3 length equals 9 residues. Trimming cost V 7 bases and J 6 bases, with 0 bases left between them.

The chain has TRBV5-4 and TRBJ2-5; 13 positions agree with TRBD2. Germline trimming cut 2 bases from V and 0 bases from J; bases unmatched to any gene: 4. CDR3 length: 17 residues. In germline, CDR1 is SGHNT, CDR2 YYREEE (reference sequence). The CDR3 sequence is CASSLGLAGVYQETQYF. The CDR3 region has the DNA TGTGCCAGCAGCTTAGGACTAGCGGGGGTGTACCAAGAGACCCAGTACTTC.

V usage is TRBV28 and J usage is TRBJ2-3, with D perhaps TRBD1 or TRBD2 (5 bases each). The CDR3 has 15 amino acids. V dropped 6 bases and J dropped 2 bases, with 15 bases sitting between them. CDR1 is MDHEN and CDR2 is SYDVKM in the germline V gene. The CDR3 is CASSRGRVFTDTQYF. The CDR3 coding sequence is TGTGCCAGCAGCCGGGGCAGGGTTTTCACAGATACGCAGTATTTT.

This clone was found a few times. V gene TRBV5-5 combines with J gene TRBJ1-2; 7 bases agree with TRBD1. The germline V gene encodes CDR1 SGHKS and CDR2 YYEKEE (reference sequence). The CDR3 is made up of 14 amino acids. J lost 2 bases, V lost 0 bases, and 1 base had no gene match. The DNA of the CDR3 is TGTGCCAGCAGCTTGGGACAGGGAAACTATGGCTACACCTTC. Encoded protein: CASSLGQGNYGYTF. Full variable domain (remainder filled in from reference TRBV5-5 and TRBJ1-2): DAGVTQSPTHLIKTRGQQVTLRCSPISGHKSVSWYQQVLGQGPQFIFQYYEKEERGRGNFPDRFSARQFPNYSSELNVNALLLGDSALYLCASSLGQGNYGYTFGSGTRLTVV.

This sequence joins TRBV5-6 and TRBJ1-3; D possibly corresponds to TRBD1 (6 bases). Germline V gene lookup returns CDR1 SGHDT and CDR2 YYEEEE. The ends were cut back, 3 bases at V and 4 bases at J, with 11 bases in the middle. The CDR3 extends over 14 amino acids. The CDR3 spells CASSSRDMGNTIYF. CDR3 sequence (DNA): TGTGCCAGCAGCTCCCGGGACATGGGAAACACCATATATTTT.

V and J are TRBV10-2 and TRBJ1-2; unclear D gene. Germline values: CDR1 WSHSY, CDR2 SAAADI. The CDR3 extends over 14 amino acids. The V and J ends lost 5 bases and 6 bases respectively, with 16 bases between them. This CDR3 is CASSSQRQGNGYTF. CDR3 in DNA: TGCGCCAGCAGTTCCCAACGACAAGGGAATGGCTACACCTTC.

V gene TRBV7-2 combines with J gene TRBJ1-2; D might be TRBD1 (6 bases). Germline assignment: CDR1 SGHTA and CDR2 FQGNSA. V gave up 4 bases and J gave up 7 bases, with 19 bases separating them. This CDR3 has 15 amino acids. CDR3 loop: CASSSTLRGTGGYTF. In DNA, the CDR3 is TGTGCCAGCAGCTCGACGCTTAGGGGGACGGGTGGCTACACCTTC.

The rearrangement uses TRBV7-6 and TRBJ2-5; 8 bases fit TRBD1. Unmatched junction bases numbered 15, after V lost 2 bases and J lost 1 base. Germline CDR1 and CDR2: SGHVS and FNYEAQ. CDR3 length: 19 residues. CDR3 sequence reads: CASSLMPLDRGVPQETQYF. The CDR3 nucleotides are TGTGCCAGCAGCTTAATGCCCCTTGACAGGGGAGTCCCCCAAGAGACCCAGTACTTC.

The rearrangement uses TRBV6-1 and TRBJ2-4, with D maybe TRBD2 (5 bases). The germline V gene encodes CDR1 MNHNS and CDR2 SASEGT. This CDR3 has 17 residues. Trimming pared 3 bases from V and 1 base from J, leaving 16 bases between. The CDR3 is CASSEFRLPGAKNIQYF. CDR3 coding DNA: TGTGCCAGCAGTGAGTTCCGCTTGCCGGGGGCCAAAAACATTCAGTACTTC.

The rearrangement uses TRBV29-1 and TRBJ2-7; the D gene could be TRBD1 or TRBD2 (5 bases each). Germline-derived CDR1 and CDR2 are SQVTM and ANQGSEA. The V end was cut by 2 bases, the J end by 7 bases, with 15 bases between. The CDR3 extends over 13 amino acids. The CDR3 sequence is CSVEIPGPGEQYF. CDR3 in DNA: TGCAGCGTTGAAATCCCGGGGCCTGGGGAGCAGTACTTC.

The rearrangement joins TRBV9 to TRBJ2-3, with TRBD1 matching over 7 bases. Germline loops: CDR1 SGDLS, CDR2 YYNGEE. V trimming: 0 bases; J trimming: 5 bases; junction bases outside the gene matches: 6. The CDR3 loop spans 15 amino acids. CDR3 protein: CASSVATTGIDTQYF. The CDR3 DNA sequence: TGTGCCAGCAGCGTAGCTACGACAGGGATAGATACGCAGTATTTT.

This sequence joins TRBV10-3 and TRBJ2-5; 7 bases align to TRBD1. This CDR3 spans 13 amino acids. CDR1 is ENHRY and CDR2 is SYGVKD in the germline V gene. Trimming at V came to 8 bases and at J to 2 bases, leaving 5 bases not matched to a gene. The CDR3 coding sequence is TGTGCCATCGGGACAGCTGGGCAAGAGACCCAGTACTTC. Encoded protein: CAIGTAGQETQYF.